A selection of T cell receptor beta chains follows, all from one sample in a study of blood T cell repertoires in COVID-19. Clones were read by immunoSEQ multiplex PCR, and TCRdb kept only the in-frame ones, dropping some. The table includes approximately 64,000 clones, approximately 90% detected once. Sequencing was carried out using PBMCs or T cells enriched from blood (not recorded which). The receptor source for this set is a woman aged 40 to 55 who had recovered from COVID-19. The CDR3 runs from the conserved cysteine through the conserved F or W. Fields, in order: J gene, V gene, D gene, clone size, CDR3 DNA, CDR3 protein. A D gene is named only where the DNA matches it firmly. Not every row has a clone size; where given, it reads once, few, many or a size class.

j_call: TRBJ1-2
v_call: TRBV5-6
d_call: NA
clone_size: NA
cdr3_nt: TGTGCCAGCAGCCCGGTGGGTCGGGATGAGAATGGCTACACCTTC
cdr3_aa: CASSPVGRDENGYTF

j_call: TRBJ1-3
v_call: TRBV13
d_call: TRBD1
clone_size: NA
cdr3_nt: TGTGCCAGCAGAGCGACAGGGTCTGGAAACACCATATATTTT
cdr3_aa: CASRATGSGNTIYF

j_call: TRBJ1-2
v_call: TRBV11-2
d_call: NA
clone_size: NA
cdr3_nt: TGTGCCAGCAGCTCCCCGAAACAGTTTAACTATGGCTACACCTTC
cdr3_aa: CASSSPKQFNYGYTF

j_call: TRBJ2-2
v_call: TRBV28
d_call: TRBD1
clone_size: NA
cdr3_nt: TGTGCCAGCAGCCCGACCCGGACAGGGGGGATCACCGGGGAGCTGTTTTTT
cdr3_aa: CASSPTRTGGITGELFF

j_call: TRBJ1-4
v_call: TRBV6-6
d_call: TRBD1
clone_size: NA
cdr3_nt: TGTGCCAGCAGTGTGACAGGGGGCTTTAATGAAAAACTGTTTTTT
cdr3_aa: CASSVTGGFNEKLFF

j_call: TRBJ1-6
v_call: TRBV2
d_call: NA
clone_size: NA
cdr3_nt: TGTGCCAGCAGTGAACGCGGCCAGGGAAATAATTCACCCCTCCACTTT
cdr3_aa: CASSERGQGNNSPLHF

j_call: TRBJ2-7
v_call: TRBV6-5
d_call: NA
clone_size: NA
cdr3_nt: TGTGCCAGCAGTTACTCACCTACAGACTACGAGCAGTACTTC
cdr3_aa: CASSYSPTDYEQYF

j_call: TRBJ2-4
v_call: TRBV18
d_call: TRBD2
clone_size: NA
cdr3_nt: TGTGCCAGCTCACCACTCCCCACGGGGAGGGTGGCCAAAAACATTCAGTACTTC
cdr3_aa: CASSPLPTGRVAKNIQYF

j_call: TRBJ1-6
v_call: TRBV5-1
d_call: TRBD1
clone_size: NA
cdr3_nt: TGCGCCAGCAAGGGGACAGGGGCCCCATTGACCCTCCACTTT
cdr3_aa: CASKGTGAPLTLHF

j_call: TRBJ2-7
v_call: TRBV6-5
d_call: NA
clone_size: few
cdr3_nt: TGTGCCAGCAGTGACTCTAGCTACGAGCAGTACTTC
cdr3_aa: CASSDSSYEQYF

j_call: TRBJ1-4
v_call: TRBV5-4
d_call: NA
clone_size: NA
cdr3_nt: TGTGCCAGCAGCTTACAGGGTTCGGGAGAAAAACTGTTTTTT
cdr3_aa: CASSLQGSGEKLFF

j_call: TRBJ1-5
v_call: TRBV12-3/TRBV12-4
d_call: NA
clone_size: NA
cdr3_nt: TGTGCCAGCAGACAGGGAAATCAGCCCCAGCATTTT
cdr3_aa: CASRQGNQPQHF

j_call: TRBJ2-1
v_call: TRBV19
d_call: TRBD1
clone_size: few
cdr3_nt: TGTGCCAGTATGCAGGGGGCCTACAATGAGCAGTTCTTC
cdr3_aa: CASMQGAYNEQFF

j_call: TRBJ1-6
v_call: TRBV6-5
d_call: TRBD1
clone_size: NA
cdr3_nt: TGTGCCAGCAGTTACTCGGGACAGACCATTAATTCACCCCTCCACTTT
cdr3_aa: CASSYSGQTINSPLHF

j_call: TRBJ2-1
v_call: TRBV5-1
d_call: TRBD2
clone_size: NA
cdr3_nt: TGCGCCAGCAGCGGTAGCGGGGTTACCTACAATGAGCAGTTCTTC
cdr3_aa: CASSGSGVTYNEQFF

j_call: TRBJ1-2
v_call: TRBV4-1
d_call: NA
clone_size: NA
cdr3_nt: TGCGCCAGCAGCCAAGATGGTGACACGAACGTTATCTATGGCTACACCTTC
cdr3_aa: CASSQDGDTNVIYGYTF

j_call: TRBJ1-5
v_call: TRBV25-1
d_call: TRBD1
clone_size: NA
cdr3_nt: TGTGCCAGCAGTGGCAGGGGGAGCAATCAGCCCCAGCATTTT
cdr3_aa: CASSGRGSNQPQHF

j_call: TRBJ2-7
v_call: TRBV3-1/TRBV3-2
d_call: TRBD1
clone_size: NA
cdr3_nt: TGTGCCAGCAGCCGAACCGACAGGGGGGACGAGCAGTACTTC
cdr3_aa: CASSRTDRGDEQYF

j_call: TRBJ1-5
v_call: TRBV2
d_call: NA
clone_size: NA
cdr3_nt: TGTGCCAGCACGGGGAATAGCAATCAGCCCCAGCATTTT
cdr3_aa: CASTGNSNQPQHF

j_call: TRBJ1-1
v_call: TRBV16
d_call: TRBD1
clone_size: NA
cdr3_nt: TGTGCCAGCAGCCAAAGCGGACAGGGGGAAGCTTTCTTT
cdr3_aa: CASSQSGQGEAFF

j_call: TRBJ1-2
v_call: TRBV28
d_call: NA
clone_size: NA
cdr3_nt: TGTGCCAGCAGTCTCCCGTTGACTGGTGACTATGGCTACACCTTC
cdr3_aa: CASSLPLTGDYGYTF

j_call: TRBJ1-5
v_call: TRBV6-5
d_call: NA
clone_size: once
cdr3_nt: TGTGCCAGCAGGGACATGGGCTTTAGCAATCAGCCCCAGCATTTT
cdr3_aa: CASRDMGFSNQPQHF

j_call: TRBJ2-3
v_call: TRBV10-1
d_call: TRBD2
clone_size: NA
cdr3_nt: TGCGCCAGCAGTGAGTCGTCCGGAGCGGGGGGGCCCACAGATACGCAGTATTTT
cdr3_aa: CASSESSGAGGPTDTQYF

j_call: TRBJ1-4
v_call: TRBV7-9
d_call: NA
clone_size: NA
cdr3_nt: TGTGCCAGCAGCTTAGACCGGGAAAAACTGTTTTTT
cdr3_aa: CASSLDREKLFF

j_call: TRBJ2-1
v_call: TRBV5-6
d_call: TRBD2
clone_size: NA
cdr3_nt: TGTGCCAGCAGCCGGACTAGCGGGGGAAACCCTCTAGGACATGAGCAGTTCTTC
cdr3_aa: CASSRTSGGNPLGHEQFF